The entry below gives a single TCR beta chain sequence along with its context. Every donor provided 7.5 to 10 milliliters of peripheral blood. The second PCR ran roughly 7 to 12 cycles with a sample-barcoded 5' primer and J-beta primers. Each CDR3 protein is one row after TCRdb ran MiXCR on the 5' RACE reads. This table holds around 800,000 distinct CDR3 sequences, approximately 44% found once. These data belong to a study of blood T cells in healthy people across ages. Study at large: Capturing about one barcoded beta molecule per two T cells was achieved by template switching.

Germline V CDR1 and CDR2: LGHNA, YNFKEQ. This CDR3 is built from 14 residues. Unmatched junction bases numbered 15, after V lost 5 bases and J lost 15 bases. The clonotype was recovered from a man in his 60s in good health. The chain combines TRBV4-2 with TRBJ2-4, with 8 nucleotides matching TRBD1. Sequencing was performed on blood. The CDR3 reads CASSFRQGPYERYF. The CDR3, as DNA: TGTGCCAGCAGCTTCAGACAGGGGCCCTACGAGCGGTACTTC.